The 28 T cell receptor beta chains below come from one sample, sequenced in a study of blood T cell repertoires in COVID-19. The data were produced by immunoSEQ multiplex PCR, yet TCRdb's version contains in-frame clones alone and is incomplete. The profile shows hundreds of thousands of clones, over 75% of them singletons. Sequenced input: PBMCs or T cells enriched from blood (not recorded which). These receptors all stem from a woman aged 25 to 45 who had recovered from COVID-19.

The J gene is TRBJ2-7, the V gene TRBV11-3; 7 bases are shared with TRBD1. Germline V gene data show CDR1 as SGHNT and CDR2 as YENEEA. This CDR3 region has 16 residues. The junction had 11 bases not matched to a gene; V was cut back by 5 bases and J by 1 base. The CDR3 sequence is CASSRRTGTESYEQYF. The DNA of the CDR3 is TGTGCCAGCAGCCGTAGAACAGGGACAGAGTCCTACGAGCAGTACTTC.

V gene TRBV15 combines with J gene TRBJ1-3; 9 nucleotides line up with TRBD1. CDR1 is LNHNV, CDR2 YYDKDF, per germline (reference sequence). The CDR3 has 17 amino acids. V shed 2 bases, J shed 2 bases, and the junction held 7 bases outside the gene matches. CDR3 coding DNA: TGTGCCACCAGCAGACCGGGGACAGGGAGGGCTGGAAACACCATATATTTT. This encodes CATSRPGTGRAGNTIYF. The whole variable domain, filled in from reference TRBV15 and TRBJ1-3, reads DAMVIQNPRYQVTQFGKPVTLSCSQTLNHNVMYWYQQKSSQAPKLLFHYYDKDFNNEADTPDNFQSRRPNTSFCFLDIRSPGLGDTAMYLCATSRPGTGRAGNTIYFGEGSWLTVV.

This chain joins TRBV19 and TRBJ1-1, with TRBD1 as a possible D gene (6 bases). The length of the CDR3 is 16 residues. The germline V gene has CDR1 LNHDA and CDR2 SQIVND (reference sequence). The V end lost 6 bases, the J end lost 3 bases, and 20 bases lay between the germline ends. The CDR3 bases are TGTGCCAGTAGAATGCGGCCAGGGGAGGGGGACACTGAAGCTTTCTTT. Translated, it gives CASRMRPGEGDTEAFF.

The J gene is TRBJ1-1, the V gene TRBV5-1, with a tentative D call TRBD1 (5 bases). This CDR3 spans 13 amino acids. The V gene's germline CDR1 is SGHRS and CDR2 YFSETQ. With 5 bases removed from V and 0 bases from J, the gap between germline ends came to 8 bases. Here the CDR3 reads CASREGMNTEAFF. In DNA, the CDR3 is TGCGCCAGCAGGGAGGGGATGAACACTGAAGCTTTCTTT. Full variable domain (remainder filled in from reference TRBV5-1 and TRBJ1-1): KAGVTQTPRYLIKTRGQQVTLSCSPISGHRSVSWYQQTPGQGLQFLFEYFSETQRNKGNFPGRFSGRQFSNSRSEMNVSTLELGDSALYLCASREGMNTEAFFGQGTRLTVV.

V usage is TRBV10-3 and J usage is TRBJ2-7; 7 bases fit TRBD1. V shed 10 bases and J 0 bases; nucleotides not matched to a gene: 12. CDR1 and CDR2 from the germline V gene are ENHRY and SYGVKD. The CDR3 has 15 residues. This chain's CDR3 is CATTTGQSSSYEQYF. For the CDR3, the DNA is TGTGCCACTACTACGGGACAGTCGAGCTCCTACGAGCAGTACTTC.

This clone was detected once. The V call is TRBV30, the J call TRBJ2-7; D call uncertain. Germline assignment: CDR1 GTSNPN and CDR2 SVGIG (reference sequence). The CDR3 loop spans 12 amino acids. The V and J ends lost 0 bases and 7 bases respectively, with 10 bases between them. The DNA for the CDR3 is TGTGCCTGGAGTGTCCGTCAGTCGGAGCAGTACTTC. Amino acid sequence: CAWSVRQSEQYF.

The chain combines TRBV27 with TRBJ2-3; D gene uncertain. V was pared by 2 bases and J by 1 base, with 10 bases between. CDR3 size: 15 residues. The germline CDR1 and CDR2 sequences are MNHEY and SMNVEV (reference sequence). The CDR3 DNA is TGTGCCAGCAGTTTACGGAGTGTAGGCACAGATACGCAGTATTTT. It translates to CASSLRSVGTDTQYF.

The rearrangement joins TRBV28 to TRBJ2-7, with 8 bases that match TRBD2. The J segment lost 0 bases and the V segment lost 6 bases, leaving 4 bases of the junction unmatched. The length of the CDR3 is 14 residues. Germline-derived CDR1 and CDR2 are MDHEN and SYDVKM. CDR3 in amino acids: CASRELAASYEQYF. CDR3 in DNA: TGTGCCAGCAGGGAACTAGCGGCCTCCTACGAGCAGTACTTC.

In nucleotides, the CDR3 is TGCAGCGTGGCGGCGGGAGCCTATGAGCAGTTCTTC. Its translation: CSVAAGAYEQFF. V gene TRBV29-1 combines with J gene TRBJ2-1; TRBD2 matches 7 bases. CDR1 SQVTM and CDR2 ANQGSEA come from the germline V gene. The CDR3 has 12 residues. The V and J ends lost 6 bases and 8 bases, in that order; junction bases with no gene match: 7.

Comment on this clone: Other nucleotide sequences in the sample specify the same CDR3. The J gene is TRBJ2-7, the V gene TRBV5-6, with D unclear. The CDR3 length is 11 residues. Germline assignment: CDR1 SGHDT and CDR2 YYEEEE. Trimming pared 4 bases from V and 4 bases from J, leaving 6 bases between. The CDR3 DNA reads as TGTGCCAGCAGCCTCCGGTACGAGCAGTACTTC. Protein product: CASSLRYEQYF.

This clone came up many times. This chain connects TRBV6-5 to TRBJ1-2, with D possibly being TRBD1 (6 bases). V was clipped by 6 bases and J by 2 bases, with 16 bases between them. From germline, CDR1 is MNHEY and CDR2 SVGAGI. This CDR3 region has 15 residues. The CDR3 reads CASRKGEGVNYGYTF. The CDR3 nucleotides are TGTGCCAGCAGGAAGGGGGAGGGAGTCAACTATGGCTACACCTTC.

The chain has TRBV5-5 and TRBJ1-6, with 9 nucleotides matching TRBD1. CDR3 length equals 15 residues. Germline-derived CDR1 and CDR2 are SGHKS and YYEKEE (reference sequence). J was trimmed by 7 bases and V by 3 bases; bases with no gene match: 5. CDR3 nucleotides: TGTGCCAGCAGCTACTTACAGGGGGCGAATTCACCCCTCCACTTT. The encoded protein is CASSYLQGANSPLHF.

This clone was picked up a small number of times. The rearrangement joins TRBV9 to TRBJ1-2; 9 nucleotides match TRBD1. CDR1 SGDLS and CDR2 YYNGEE come from the germline V gene. J gave up 10 bases and V 6 bases, and 4 bases lay outside the gene matches. The CDR3 runs 11 residues. CDR3 in DNA: TGTGCCAGCATCGGACAGGGGAACTACACCTTC. This codes for CASIGQGNYTF.

The chain employs TRBV5-1 and TRBJ2-7; 11 bases align to TRBD1. The CDR3 consists of 14 residues. With V trimmed by 7 bases and J by 0 bases, 3 bases remained unmatched. Per germline, CDR1 SGHRS and CDR2 YFSETQ. The CDR3 sequence is CASAGTGGSYEQYF. For the CDR3, the DNA is TGCGCCAGCGCCGGGACAGGGGGCTCCTACGAGCAGTACTTC.

In this sample, this clone turned up once. The rearrangement links TRBV7-8 to TRBJ2-1; D may be TRBD2 (6 bases). Germline CDR1 SGHVS, CDR2 FQNEAQ. The CDR3 extends over 18 amino acids. The germline V and J ends were trimmed by 5 bases and 0 bases, with 20 bases remaining between them. The CDR3 here is CASSGNLLAVSSYNEQFF. In DNA form, the CDR3 reads TGTGCCAGCAGCGGTAACCTCTTAGCGGTGAGCTCCTACAATGAGCAGTTCTTC.

The rearrangement uses TRBV30 and TRBJ1-4; D remains unclear. Germline CDR1 GTSNPN, CDR2 SVGIG (reference sequence). The CDR3 extends over 13 amino acids. V lost 1 base to trimming and J lost 8 bases, with 11 bases between them. CDR3 loop: CAWSGPMREKLFF. The CDR3 bases are TGTGCCTGGAGTGGCCCTATGAGGGAAAAACTGTTTTTT.

The chain carries TRBV14 and TRBJ2-3; 7 bases align to TRBD1. The germline CDR1 and CDR2 sequences are SGHDN and FVKESK. The CDR3 consists of 15 residues. J was trimmed by 7 bases and V by 4 bases; bases with no gene match: 11. The CDR3 reads CASSLRTGTPYTQYF. The CDR3 DNA follows: TGTGCCAGCAGCCTTCGGACAGGAACCCCGTATACGCAGTATTTT.

The chain carries TRBV12-3 or TRBV12-4 and TRBJ1-2; 7 bases line up with TRBD1. The CDR3 contains 13 residues. After removal of 6 bases from V and 7 bases from J, the junction contained 8 bases not matched to a gene. The CDR3 region is CASSLDRDRGYTF. CDR3 nucleotide sequence: TGTGCCAGCAGCCTCGACAGGGATCGTGGCTACACCTTC.

The V and J genes are TRBV6-5 and TRBJ1-1, with TRBD1 matching 7 bases. This CDR3 contains 15 residues. V lost 7 bases, J lost 2 bases, and 10 bases stayed unmatched. Germline CDR1 and CDR2: MNHEY and SVGAGI. In nucleotides, the CDR3 is TGTGCCAGCACCCCAGGGGGGACGGTCAACACTGAAGCTTTCTTT. Translation: CASTPGGTVNTEAFF.

This chain uses TRBV19 with TRBJ1-2; 9 bases align to TRBD1. V shed 3 bases and J 4 bases; nucleotides not matched to a gene: 9. Germline V CDR1 and CDR2: LNHDA, SQIVND (reference sequence). The CDR3 totals 16 residues. This CDR3 reads CASSMGTGKRGYGYTF. CDR3 nucleotides: TGTGCCAGTAGTATGGGGACAGGGAAAAGAGGCTATGGCTACACCTTC.

V is TRBV27 and J is TRBJ1-1, with D possibly matching TRBD1 (6 bases). V lost 7 bases and J lost 3, with 24 bases in between. In germline, CDR1 is MNHEY, CDR2 SMNVEV (reference sequence). The CDR3 length is 17 residues. The chain's CDR3 is CASTNRPGGRLDTEAFF. In DNA form, the CDR3 reads TGTGCCAGCACTAACAGGCCGGGGGGGCGTCTGGACACTGAAGCTTTCTTT.

The chain joins TRBV29-1 to TRBJ2-5; possibly TRBD1 for D (5 bases). This CDR3 contains 13 residues. Per germline, CDR1 SQVTM and CDR2 ANQGSEA. V was clipped by 7 bases and J by 7 bases, with 19 bases between them. CDR3 residues: CSAEQASQGTQYF. The CDR3 nucleotides read TGCAGCGCCGAACAGGCTTCCCAGGGGACCCAGTACTTC.

The rearrangement joins TRBV10-3 to TRBJ2-7; D gene ambiguous. Trimming pared 3 bases from V and 5 bases from J, leaving 11 bases between. The CDR3 length is 13 residues. CDR1 is ENHRY, CDR2 SYGVKD, per germline. CDR3 in amino acids: CAISETVPHEQYF. DNA for the CDR3: TGTGCCATCAGTGAAACAGTTCCCCACGAGCAGTACTTC.

V and J are TRBV2 and TRBJ2-5, with D perhaps TRBD1 (6 bases). The CDR3 has 14 amino acids. The ends were cut back, 7 bases at V and 2 bases at J, with 14 bases in the middle. The germline V gene encodes CDR1 SNHLY and CDR2 FYNNEI. CDR3 residues: CASNKLTGQETQYF. The CDR3 DNA reads TGTGCCAGCAATAAACTGACAGGACAAGAGACCCAGTACTTC.

The chain joins TRBV19 to TRBJ1-4; no definite D call. V was clipped by 10 bases and J by 1 base, with 13 bases between them. CDR1 is LNHDA and CDR2 is SQIVND in the germline V gene (reference sequence). This CDR3 has 14 residues. The CDR3 loop is CATFHGGTNEKLFF. The CDR3 DNA follows: TGTGCCACTTTTCATGGAGGAACTAATGAAAAACTGTTTTTT.

The table lists this clone with a count of one. The chain uses TRBV24-1 and TRBJ2-3; 7 nucleotides align to TRBD1. CDR3 length equals 13 residues. J was trimmed by 6 bases and V by 7 bases; bases with no gene match: 6. Germline V CDR1 and CDR2: KGHDR, SFDVKD. The CDR3 DNA reads as TGTGCCACCAGGGGGACAGAAAGCGATACGCAGTATTTT. It yields the protein CATRGTESDTQYF.

The chain employs TRBV1 and TRBJ2-7; TRBD2 is the table's D call and was not checked against the DNA. TRBV1 is termed a pseudogene. The CDR3 covers 16 residues. The CDR3 DNA reads as TGCACCAGCAGCCAAGATTTTCTAGCGGTTGGGCACGAGCAGTACTTC. Encoded protein: CTSSQDFLAVGHEQYF.

The genes are TRBV29-1 and TRBJ2-1; the D is unclear. The germline CDR1 and CDR2 sequences are SQVTM and ANQGSEA. The length of the CDR3 is 15 residues. V gave up 4 bases and J gave up 0 bases, with 13 bases separating them. The CDR3 reads CSVVGGRSSYNEQFF. In DNA, the CDR3 is TGCAGCGTTGTTGGTGGCAGAAGCTCCTACAATGAGCAGTTCTTC.